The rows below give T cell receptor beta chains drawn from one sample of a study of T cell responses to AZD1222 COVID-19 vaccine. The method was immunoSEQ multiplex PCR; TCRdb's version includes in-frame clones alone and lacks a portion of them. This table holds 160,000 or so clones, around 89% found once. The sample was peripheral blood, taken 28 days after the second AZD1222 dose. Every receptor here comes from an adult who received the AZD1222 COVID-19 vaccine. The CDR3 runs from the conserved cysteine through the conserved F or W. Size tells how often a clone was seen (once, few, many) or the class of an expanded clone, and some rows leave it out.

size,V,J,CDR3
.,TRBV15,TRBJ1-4,CATSRDRGHGEKLFF
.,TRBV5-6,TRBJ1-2,CASSLGGTGANYGYTF
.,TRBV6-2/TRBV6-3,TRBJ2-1,CASSSWVNEQFF
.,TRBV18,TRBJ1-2,CASSPGGQGVYGYTF
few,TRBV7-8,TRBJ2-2,CASSSRVGLGTGELFF
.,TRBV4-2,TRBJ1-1,CASSQVSQNTEAFF
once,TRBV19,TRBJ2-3,CASSTRGSADTQYF
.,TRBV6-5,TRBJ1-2,CASRRDRGAGYGYTF
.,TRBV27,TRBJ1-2,CASSFSTDLANYGYTF
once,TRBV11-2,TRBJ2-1,CASSLDPAEQFF
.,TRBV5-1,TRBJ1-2,CASSSDRGLTGYGYTF
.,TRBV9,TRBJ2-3,CASSALDRGQTDTQYF
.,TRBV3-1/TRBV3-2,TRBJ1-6,CASSLAGNSPLHF
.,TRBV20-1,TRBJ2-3,CSASNGQRTDTQYF
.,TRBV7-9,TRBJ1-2,CASSTGRGDYGYTF
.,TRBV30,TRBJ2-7,CAWSSGRSYEQYF
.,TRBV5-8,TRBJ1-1,CASSLPWSNTEAFF